One T cell receptor (beta chain) is described in this entry. This CDR3 has 14 residues. Germline values: CDR1 MNHEY, CDR2 SVGAGI. Trimming stripped 6 bases from V and 2 bases from J, with 14 bases between. Naive CD8 cells comprised CD45RO-negative, CCR7-positively selected cells, excluding terminally differentiated effector memory CD45RA+ cells. The data originate from a study of shared clonotypes between healthy human individuals. Produced via immunoSEQ multiplex PCR; TCRdb's table is partial and in-frame only. The sample records fewer than 1 million clones, about 97% being singletons. Sequenced material: naive CD8+ T cells sorted from blood. This chain joins TRBV6-5 and TRBJ2-7; D unresolved. This sequence originates from a man between 25 and 39 years old in good health. This CDR3 reads CASSKGLLAYEQYF. The CDR3 DNA reads TGTGCCAGCAGCAAAGGTCTGTTAGCCTACGAGCAGTACTTC.